The 27 T cell receptor beta chains below all came from one sample that was sequenced in a study of beta chain features in type 1 diabetes. Study results and caveats: Researchers report that Type 1 diabetes patients had moderately but significantly shorter TCRB CDR3s across all four CD4+ subsets.

These receptors have no identified antigens. TCRB transcripts that were expressed got sequenced, as all of the isolated RNA had been reverse transcribed. Method: immunoSEQ multiplex PCR; TCRdb's copy keeps in-frame clones and lacks some. The table shows hundreds of thousands of clones, with roughly 11% occurring only once. The specimen was naive CD4+ T cells from blood. These receptor sequences come from a young man with type 1 diabetes.

This clone was counted a few times. The V and J genes are TRBV23-1 and TRBJ2-7, with 12 bases identical to TRBD1. TRBV23-1 is classed as an ORF, of uncertain function. V shed 0 bases, J shed 4 bases, and the junction held 10 bases outside the gene matches. The CDR3 extends over 18 amino acids. The CDR3 protein is CASSQSSRGQGAEYEQYF. The DNA of the CDR3 is TGCGCCAGCAGTCAATCGTCCCGGGGACAGGGGGCCGAGTACGAGCAGTACTTC.

This clone was found a few times. This rearrangement joins TRBV29-1 to TRBJ1-5, with a possible D match to TRBD1 (6 bases). V lost 2 bases and J lost 4, with 9 bases in between. This CDR3 has 13 residues. Germline V CDR1 and CDR2: SQVTM, ANQGSEA. CDR3 sequence reads: CSVETGRNQPQHF. CDR3 bases: TGCAGCGTTGAAACAGGGAGAAATCAGCCCCAGCATTTT.

The genes are TRBV5-4 and TRBJ2-1; 7 nucleotides match TRBD2. V lost 5 bases to trimming and J lost 5 bases; unmatched junction nucleotides: 4. CDR3 length: 13 amino acids. Germline CDR1 reads SGHNT; CDR2 reads YYREEE (reference sequence). The CDR3 DNA reads as TGTGCCAGCAGTCGGGACTATCACAATGAGCAGTTCTTC. Its protein product is CASSRDYHNEQFF.

The rearrangement uses TRBV9 and TRBJ2-1, with D perhaps TRBD1 (6 bases). Germline V gene sequence: CDR1 SGDLS, CDR2 YYNGEE. This CDR3 spans 15 amino acids. With 0 bases removed from V and 3 bases from J, the gap between germline ends came to 10 bases. CDR3: CASSVEGEFYNEQFF. CDR3 coding DNA: TGTGCCAGCAGCGTAGAGGGGGAGTTCTACAATGAGCAGTTCTTC.

This clone was seen a single time. This chain joins TRBV18 and TRBJ2-5; 9 nucleotides agree with TRBD1. With V trimmed by 2 bases and J by 4 bases, 2 bases remained unmatched. Germline values: CDR1 KGHSH, CDR2 LQKENI. This CDR3 spans 14 amino acids. The CDR3 DNA sequence: TGTGCCAGCTCACCAGAGACAGGGGGAGAGACCCAGTACTTC. Translation: CASSPETGGETQYF.

The table lists this clone with a few counts. The chain uses TRBV29-1 and TRBJ1-2, with D unclear. Per the germline V gene, CDR1 is SQVTM and CDR2 is ANQGSEA. The CDR3 spans 11 residues. Trimming took 7 bases from V and 5 from J, leaving 11 bases between them. The CDR3 reads CSAGAAYGYTF. The CDR3 nucleotides read TGCAGCGCGGGTGCAGCGTATGGCTACACCTTC.

V and J are TRBV20-1 and TRBJ2-1; a weak D match, TRBD2 (5 bases). The germline V gene encodes CDR1 DFQATT and CDR2 SNEGSKA (reference sequence). CDR3 length: 11 amino acids. V was clipped by 5 bases and J by 4 bases, with 6 bases between them. CDR3 loop: CSAPGYNEQFF. The CDR3 nucleotides read TGCAGTGCTCCGGGGTACAATGAGCAGTTCTTC.

The V call is TRBV5-4, the J call TRBJ1-5; the D is unclear. V was shortened by 0 bases and J by 4 bases, with 5 bases between the two germline ends. Germline-derived CDR1 and CDR2 are SGHNT and YYREEE (reference sequence). The CDR3 is 13 amino acids. CDR3 sequence reads: CASSLDLNQPQHF. In nucleotides, the CDR3 is TGTGCCAGCAGCTTGGATCTAAATCAGCCCCAGCATTTT. The variable domain in full, completed from reference TRBV5-4 and TRBJ1-5, reads ETGVTQSPTHLIKTRGQQVTLRCSSQSGHNTVSWYQQALGQGPQFIFQYYREEENGRGNFPPRFSGLQFPNYSSELNVNALELDDSALYLCASSLDLNQPQHFGDGTRLSIL.

This clone was seen only a few times. The chain couples TRBV7-3 to TRBJ2-5, with D perhaps TRBD1 (6 bases). V lost 5 bases and J lost 5, with 12 bases in between. Germline V gives CDR1 SGHTA, CDR2 FQGTGA. There are 13 residues in the CDR3. In nucleotides, the CDR3 is TGTGCCAGCAGCCCGGCAAGGGGGGAGACCCAGTACTTC. This translates into CASSPARGETQYF.

This clone turned up a few times. The rearrangement links TRBV7-2 to TRBJ1-1; 7 bases match TRBD1. The CDR3 loop spans 14 amino acids. With V trimmed by 3 bases and J by 1 base, 2 bases remained unmatched. Germline values: CDR1 SGHTA, CDR2 FQGNSA. The CDR3 loop reads CASSFQGGNTEAFF. The CDR3 nucleotides read TGTGCCAGCAGCTTCCAGGGGGGGAACACTGAAGCTTTCTTT.

CDR3 DNA sequence: TGTGCCAGCAGCCTCGGGACAAGGGGTCAGCCCCAGCATTTT. It is translated as CASSLGTRGQPQHF. This chain uses TRBV7-9 with TRBJ1-5, with D possibly matching TRBD1 (6 bases). Per the germline V gene, CDR1 is SEHNR and CDR2 is FQNEAQ (reference sequence). CDR3 length: 14 residues. The V gene lost 5 bases and the J gene lost 6 bases, with 14 bases spanning the gap.

This clone was found a few times. Other DNA sequences in this sample translate to the same CDR3. The V and J genes are TRBV15 and TRBJ2-5, with D perhaps TRBD1 (5 bases). The germline V and J ends were trimmed by 3 bases and 0 bases, with 5 bases remaining between them. The CDR3 consists of 13 residues. The germline gives CDR1 LNHNV, CDR2 YYDKDF (reference sequence). The CDR3 region is CATSRDNQETQYF. In nucleotides, the CDR3 is TGTGCCACCAGCAGGGACAACCAAGAGACCCAGTACTTC.

This clone was picked up a small number of times. The CDR3 spells CASSLRQGPEAFF. CDR3 DNA: TGTGCCAGTAGTTTACGACAGGGACCTGAAGCTTTCTTT. The chain links TRBV19 to TRBJ1-1, with 7 positions matching TRBD1. The CDR3 is 13 residues long. Germline V gene lookup returns CDR1 LNHDA and CDR2 SQIVND (reference sequence). The J segment lost 6 bases and the V segment lost 5 bases, leaving 6 bases of the junction unmatched.

The genes are TRBV30 and TRBJ2-1, with D unclear. CDR1 and CDR2 from the germline V gene are GTSNPN and SVGIG (reference sequence). There are 11 residues in the CDR3. V lost 5 bases to trimming and J lost 6 bases, with 8 bases between them. As DNA, the CDR3 is TGTGCCTGGTCTGCGGTCAATGAGCAGTTCTTC. Its translation: CAWSAVNEQFF.

The chain carries TRBV10-3 and TRBJ2-2; 14 bases match TRBD2. With 10 bases clipped from V and 6 bases from J, the junction kept 4 bases outside the gene matches. CDR3 length equals 14 residues. Germline lookup yields CDR1 ENHRY and CDR2 SYGVKD. CDR3: CATLGLAGAGELFF. The CDR3 DNA follows: TGTGCCACACTGGGACTAGCGGGGGCCGGGGAGCTGTTTTTT.

V and J are TRBV4-3 and TRBJ1-2; unclear D gene. This CDR3 contains 14 residues. From germline, CDR1 is LGHNA and CDR2 YSLEER. The V end lost 0 bases, the J end lost 2 bases, and 7 bases lay between the germline ends. Here the CDR3 reads CASSQDLRNYGYTF. CDR3 nucleotide sequence: TGCGCCAGCAGCCAAGATCTCCGGAACTATGGCTACACCTTC.

The chain has TRBV2 and TRBJ2-1; tentatively, D is TRBD2 (6 bases). Germline assignment: CDR1 SNHLY and CDR2 FYNNEI. V was cut by 6 bases and J by 0 bases, with 15 bases left in between. The CDR3 extends over 16 amino acids. The chain's CDR3 is CASSPQGRSSYNEQFF. In nucleotides, the CDR3 is TGTGCCAGCAGCCCTCAAGGGAGGAGCTCCTACAATGAGCAGTTCTTC.

The V gene is TRBV12-5, the J gene TRBJ2-1; no firm D call. Per the germline V gene, CDR1 is LGHNT and CDR2 is FRNRAP. The CDR3 contains 13 residues. V dropped 7 bases and J dropped 2 bases, with 9 bases sitting between them. The CDR3 coding sequence is TGTGCTAGTGCCCTGAGCCCCTACAATGAGCAGTTCTTC. Its translation: CASALSPYNEQFF.

This clone has just a few counts. The chain links TRBV25-1 to TRBJ2-5, with D unclear. This CDR3 has 12 amino acids. The V and J ends lost 6 bases and 5 bases respectively, with 10 bases between them. The germline CDR1 and CDR2 sequences are MGHDK and SYGVNS. Here the CDR3 reads CASRADWETQYF. The DNA of the CDR3 is TGTGCCAGCAGGGCTGATTGGGAGACCCAGTACTTC.

This clone was seen a handful of times. CDR3: CASRLAGHYNEQFF. As DNA, the CDR3 is TGTGCCAGTCGACTAGCGGGGCATTACAATGAGCAGTTCTTC. The chain carries TRBV7-9 and TRBJ2-1; 11 bases map to TRBD2. The CDR3 extends over 14 amino acids. Germline V gene data show CDR1 as SEHNR and CDR2 as FQNEAQ (reference sequence). The trim removed 9 bases at V and 4 bases at J, leaving 5 bases unmatched.

This clone was detected a few times. The genes are TRBV6-5 and TRBJ1-2, with a weak D call TRBD1 (6 bases). This CDR3 region has 12 residues. Germline V lookup: CDR1 MNHEY, CDR2 SVGAGI. With 6 bases removed from V and 8 bases from J, the gap between germline ends came to 13 bases. The CDR3 spells CASSAGAGGYTF. CDR3 DNA: TGTGCCAGCAGCGCGGGGGCCGGAGGCTACACCTTC.

The chain joins TRBV19 to TRBJ2-1; D ambiguous. From germline, CDR1 is LNHDA and CDR2 SQIVND (reference sequence). CDR3 size: 16 residues. The V end was cut by 2 bases, the J end by 5 bases, with 16 bases between. The CDR3 DNA is TGTGCCAGTAGTATAATACGTGGGCATACGGACAATGAGCAGTTCTTC. Amino acid sequence: CASSIIRGHTDNEQFF.

A few counts support this clone. Other nucleotide sequences in the sample specify the same CDR3. The chain uses TRBV18 and TRBJ1-1; 8 nucleotides align to TRBD1. CDR1 and CDR2 from the germline V gene are KGHSH and LQKENI. Trimming at V came to 3 bases and at J to 1 base, leaving 1 base not matched to a gene. The CDR3 is 14 amino acids. The chain's CDR3 is CASSPGQENTEAFF. CDR3 bases: TGTGCCAGCTCACCGGGACAGGAGAACACTGAAGCTTTCTTT.

This chain connects TRBV18 to TRBJ1-1; 8 bases map to TRBD1. The germline CDR1 and CDR2 sequences are KGHSH and LQKENI. There are 12 residues in the CDR3. V shed 4 bases, J shed 6 bases, and the junction held 1 base outside the gene matches. CDR3 sequence reads: CASSRQGSEAFF. For the CDR3, the DNA is TGTGCCAGCTCACGACAGGGGTCTGAAGCTTTCTTT.

The genes are TRBV11-2 and TRBJ2-1; tentative D call: TRBD2 (5 bases). Trimming removed 5 bases from V and 1 base from J, with 18 bases in between. In germline, CDR1 is SGHAT, CDR2 FQNNGV. This CDR3 comprises 17 residues. In nucleotides, the CDR3 is TGTGCCAGCAGCCCATTTGTCAGCGGCCGGTCCTACAATGAGCAGTTCTTC. Amino acids: CASSPFVSGRSYNEQFF.

Only a few counts were recorded for this clone. The chain couples TRBV5-1 to TRBJ2-3; 8 bases are shared with TRBD2. The CDR3 loop spans 15 amino acids. V was clipped by 3 bases and J by 4 bases; unmatched bases: 7. Per germline, CDR1 SGHRS and CDR2 YFSETQ. In DNA, the CDR3 is TGCGCCAGCAGCTGGCGGGGGGAGTGGGCAGATACGCAGTATTTT. It specifies CASSWRGEWADTQYF.

Regarding this clone: Other DNA sequences in the same sample also yield this CDR3. This rearrangement joins TRBV7-2 to TRBJ2-5; D not certain. V was pared by 5 bases and J by 4 bases, with 8 bases between. The CDR3 has 12 residues. From germline, CDR1 is SGHTA and CDR2 FQGNSA. Here the CDR3 reads CASSLSRETQYF. The CDR3 nucleotides read TGTGCCAGCAGCCTATCTCGAGAGACCCAGTACTTC. Together with reference TRBV7-2 and TRBJ2-5, the CDR3 gives the full variable domain: GAGVSQSPSNKVTEKGKDVELRCDPISGHTALYWYRQSLGQGLEFLIYFQGNSAPDKSGLPSDRFSAERTGGSVSTLTIQRTQQEDSAVYLCASSLSRETQYFGPGTRLLVL.